This T cell receptor (beta chain) was sequenced for a study of CD8 T cells in Susac syndrome. With random hexamers, roughly 0.45 to 1 ug RNA was reverse transcribed. TCRdb passed the immunoSEQ multiplex PCR reads through MiXCR, listing each CDR3 protein once. Of 150,000 to 200,000 distinct CDR3 sequences listed, 90% to 95% are singletons. From germline, CDR1 is SGHDT and CDR2 YYEEEE. This CDR3 spans 15 amino acids. Trimming took 0 bases from V and 12 from J, leaving 19 bases between them. This clonotype has only one observation. This sequence joins TRBV5-6 and TRBJ2-1; no clear D. This clonotype was obtained from a human donor with multiple sclerosis. Sequencing was carried out using CD4+ T cells from PBMCs. As DNA, the CDR3 is TGTGCCAGCAGCTTGGATGACCGGACCTCGGCCGGGCAGTTCTTC. Translated, it gives CASSLDDRTSAGQFF.